Listed below are T cell receptor beta chains from one sample, sequenced in a study of T cell repertoires in cytomegalovirus infection. TCRdb redid the calling of the reads with MiXCR, one entry per CDR3 protein. The sample records over 250,000 distinct CDR3 sequences, about a quarter being singletons. The sequencing input was PBMCs. The receptor source for this set is a human donor in good health (CMV status not recorded). Some clones in this sample may be carry-over from other donors' samples. CDR3s include the opening cysteine and the closing phenylalanine or tryptophan. A D gene is named only where the DNA matches it firmly. A clone size is listed for some rows: how often the clone was seen (once, few, many), or a class if it is expanded.

size: -; J: TRBJ2-3; D: -; V: TRBV11-2; CDR3: CASSLVRLDTQYF; DNA: TGTGCCAGCAGCTTAGTTCGGTTGGATACGCAGTATTTT
size: -; J: TRBJ1-2; D: -; V: TRBV7-9; CDR3: CASRPTANYGYTF; DNA: TGTGCCAGCAGACCGACAGCTAACTATGGCTACACCTTC
size: -; J: TRBJ2-7; D: TRBD1; V: TRBV2; CDR3: CASSETGGTSSYEQYF; DNA: TGTGCCAGCAGCGAGACAGGGGGCACAAGCTCCTACGAGCAGTACTTC
size: few; J: TRBJ2-5; D: -; V: TRBV7-4; CDR3: CATGDFQETQYF; DNA: TGTGCCACGGGGGACTTTCAAGAGACCCAGTACTTC
size: -; J: TRBJ2-2; D: -; V: TRBV11-3; CDR3: CASSLSGQPNTGELFF; DNA: TGTGCCAGCAGCTTGTCAGGGCAACCGAACACCGGGGAGCTGTTTTTT
size: -; J: TRBJ1-1; D: -; V: TRBV12-3/TRBV12-4; CDR3: CASFSGVSNTEAFF; DNA: TGTGCCAGCTTTTCAGGGGTTTCGAACACTGAAGCTTTCTTT
size: few; J: TRBJ2-6; D: -; V: TRBV6-6; CDR3: CASGTKHPQGVLTF; DNA: TGTGCCAGCGGAACCAAGCACCCCCAGGGGGTCCTGACTTTC
size: -; J: TRBJ2-1; D: TRBD2; V: TRBV20-1; CDR3: CSASGGRANEQFF; DNA: TGCAGTGCTAGTGGCGGGAGGGCCAATGAGCAGTTCTTC
size: many; J: TRBJ2-7; D: TRBD1; V: TRBV7-8; CDR3: CASSPAGQGSYEQYF; DNA: TGTGCCAGCAGTCCCGCGGGACAGGGCTCCTACGAGCAGTACTTC
size: -; J: TRBJ2-7; D: -; V: TRBV20-1; CDR3: CSATYTGEQYF; DNA: TGCAGTGCTACGTACACGGGCGAGCAGTACTTC
size: -; J: TRBJ2-3; D: TRBD2; V: TRBV10-3; CDR3: CAIKRDTDTQYF; DNA: TGTGCCATCAAGCGGGACACAGATACGCAGTATTTT
size: many; J: TRBJ2-5; D: TRBD1; V: TRBV19; CDR3: CASSILAGTGEETQYF; DNA: TGTGCCAGTAGTATATTGGCCGGGACAGGCGAAGAGACCCAGTACTTC
size: few; J: TRBJ2-7; D: -; V: TRBV5-1; CDR3: CASSLEGGKPYEQYF; DNA: TGCGCCAGCAGCTTGGAAGGAGGCAAGCCCTACGAGCAGTACTTC
size: -; J: TRBJ2-5; D: TRBD2; V: TRBV5-1; CDR3: CASSSGLAGLLQETQYF; DNA: TGCGCCAGCAGCTCGGGACTAGCGGGGCTGTTACAAGAGACCCAGTACTTC
size: -; J: TRBJ1-6; D: TRBD1; V: TRBV28; CDR3: CASSSTGGNSPLHF; DNA: TGTGCCAGCAGTTCCACAGGGGGTAATTCACCCCTCCACTTT
size: once; J: TRBJ2-1; D: TRBD2; V: TRBV5-1; CDR3: CASSGEASGRSSYNEQFF; DNA: TGCGCCAGCAGCGGGGAGGCTAGCGGGCGAAGCTCCTACAATGAGCAGTTCTTC
size: many; J: TRBJ1-2; D: -; V: TRBV7-7; CDR3: CASSPIVGYTF; DNA: TGTGCCAGCAGCCCTATCGTTGGCTACACCTTC